This T cell receptor beta chain emerged from a study of control samples from healthy donors and cancer patients. Using immunoSEQ multiplex PCR, the repertoire was profiled, and TCRdb retains in-frame clones only, with some absent. This sample carries 60,000 to 80,000 clones, roughly 87% of them seen once, and the ten largest clones take 4%. This CDR3 is 12 amino acids long. After removal of 6 bases from V and 5 bases from J, the junction contained 4 bases not matched to a gene. CDR1 and CDR2 from the germline V gene are SNHLY and FYNNEI. Sequenced material: blood. This sequence joins TRBV2 and TRBJ2-7, with TRBD1 matching 7 bases. The receptor's source is a woman aged 50 to 60 in good health. CDR3 bases: TGTGCCAGCAGGGTGACAGGGAACGAGCAGTACTTC. Translation gives CASRVTGNEQYF.